The count of the clone carrying this T cell receptor beta chain is one. Sequencing was performed with immunoSEQ multiplex PCR; in TCRdb, only in-frame clones are kept and a portion is missing. Of 200,000 to 250,000 clones listed, about 85% are singletons. This CDR3 has 15 residues. The data originate from a study of blood T cell repertoires in COVID-19. The TCR was taken from a woman in her fifties or sixties with COVID-19, enrolled during active disease. Sequencing was carried out using peripheral blood. This chain joins TRBV12-2 and TRBJ1-2; TRBD1, as called in the table, went unchecked against the DNA. TRBV12-2 is reported as a pseudogene. The CDR3 is CASRPRDREKYGYTF. The CDR3 bases are TGTGCAAGTCGCCCCCGGGACAGAGAAAAATATGGCTACACCTTC.